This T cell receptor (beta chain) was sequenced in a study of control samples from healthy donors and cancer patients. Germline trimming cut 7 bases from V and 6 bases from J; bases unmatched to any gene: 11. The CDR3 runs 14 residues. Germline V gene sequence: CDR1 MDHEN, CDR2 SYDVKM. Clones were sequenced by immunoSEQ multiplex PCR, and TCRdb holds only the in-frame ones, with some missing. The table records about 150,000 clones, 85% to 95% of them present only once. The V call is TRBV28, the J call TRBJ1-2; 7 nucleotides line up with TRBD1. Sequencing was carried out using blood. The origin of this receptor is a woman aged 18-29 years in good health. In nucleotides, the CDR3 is TGTGCCAGCAATAGGGGGCGGAATATCAATGGCTACACCTTC. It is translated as CASNRGRNINGYTF.